Listed below are T cell receptor beta chains from one sample, sequenced in a study of radiotherapy plus CTLA-4 blockade in lung cancer. The protocol was immunoSEQ multiplex PCR, while the TCRdb copy is restricted to in-frame clones and leaves out a portion. Among about 48,000 clones listed, around 88% were seen once. Specimen: peripheral blood, collected from a patient treated with radiotherapy plus ipilimumab. The origin of the receptors is a human donor with non-small cell lung cancer that progressed on radiotherapy plus ipilimumab. Some clones in this sample may be carry-over from other donors' samples. Both conserved end residues are part of each CDR3. Each record gives: V gene, D gene, CDR3 length, clone size, J gene, CDR3 DNA, CDR3 protein. The D gene is left open where the match is weak. Clone size appears in some rows only: once, few, many, or a class for an expanded clone.

V gene: TRBV11-2
D gene: -
CDR3 length: 12
clone size: -
J gene: TRBJ2-1
CDR3 DNA: TGTGCCAGCAGCCAACAGTACAATGAGCAGTTCTTC
CDR3 protein: CASSQQYNEQFF

V gene: TRBV2
D gene: TRBD2
CDR3 length: 12
clone size: -
J gene: TRBJ2-1
CDR3 DNA: TGTGCCAGCAGTGCTAGCGGGAAGTTCTGGTTCTTC
CDR3 protein: CASSASGKFWFF

V gene: TRBV10-3
D gene: -
CDR3 length: 14
clone size: -
J gene: TRBJ1-5
CDR3 DNA: TGTGCCATCAGCCCACAGGGTGTTAATCAGCCCCAGCATTTT
CDR3 protein: CAISPQGVNQPQHF

V gene: TRBV11-1
D gene: TRBD2
CDR3 length: 16
clone size: -
J gene: TRBJ2-1
CDR3 DNA: TGTGCCAGCAGCTCCGAGCGGGAACTCTCCTACAATGAGCAGTTCTTC
CDR3 protein: CASSSERELSYNEQFF

V gene: TRBV19
D gene: -
CDR3 length: 16
clone size: once
J gene: TRBJ2-6
CDR3 DNA: TGTGCCAGTAGTGCCAGACAGTACGACGGGGCCAACGTCCTGACTTTC
CDR3 protein: CASSARQYDGANVLTF

V gene: TRBV19
D gene: -
CDR3 length: 14
clone size: -
J gene: TRBJ2-7
CDR3 DNA: TGTGCCAGTTCCGGGACAACGAGCTCCTACGAGCAGTACTTC
CDR3 protein: CASSGTTSSYEQYF

V gene: TRBV30
D gene: TRBD1
CDR3 length: 14
clone size: -
J gene: TRBJ2-5
CDR3 DNA: TGTGCCTGGAGCGCCGGCAGGGGGCGAGAGACCCAGTACTTC
CDR3 protein: CAWSAGRGRETQYF

V gene: TRBV11-2
D gene: TRBD1
CDR3 length: 15
clone size: -
J gene: TRBJ2-7
CDR3 DNA: TGTGCCAGCAGCTCTCCGGGACAGGGCTCCTACGAGCAGTACTTC
CDR3 protein: CASSSPGQGSYEQYF

V gene: TRBV25-1
D gene: -
CDR3 length: 13
clone size: -
J gene: TRBJ1-5
CDR3 DNA: TGTGCCAGCAGCGTTGGTAGTGATCAGCCCCAGCATTTT
CDR3 protein: CASSVGSDQPQHF

V gene: TRBV11-2
D gene: -
CDR3 length: 15
clone size: -
J gene: TRBJ1-3
CDR3 DNA: TGTGCCACCGACCCGGACCCAAGGGGAGGAAACACCATATATTTT
CDR3 protein: CATDPDPRGGNTIYF

V gene: TRBV29-1
D gene: TRBD1
CDR3 length: 13
clone size: -
J gene: TRBJ1-1
CDR3 DNA: TGCAGCGCTGGACAGGGAACCCACACTGAAGCTTTCTTT
CDR3 protein: CSAGQGTHTEAFF

V gene: TRBV15
D gene: -
CDR3 length: 16
clone size: -
J gene: TRBJ1-5
CDR3 DNA: TGTGCCACCAGCAGAGGACCCGGGACACCCAATCAGCCCCAGCATTTT
CDR3 protein: CATSRGPGTPNQPQHF

V gene: TRBV19
D gene: TRBD2
CDR3 length: 14
clone size: -
J gene: TRBJ2-7
CDR3 DNA: TGTGCCAGTAGTATGAAGGGGAGGGGTTACGAGCAGTACTTC
CDR3 protein: CASSMKGRGYEQYF

V gene: TRBV5-1
D gene: TRBD1
CDR3 length: 15
clone size: -
J gene: TRBJ1-1
CDR3 DNA: TGCGCCAGCAGCTGGGGACCGGGACAGGGAGTTGAAGCTTTCTTT
CDR3 protein: CASSWGPGQGVEAFF

V gene: TRBV27
D gene: -
CDR3 length: 15
clone size: -
J gene: TRBJ1-2
CDR3 DNA: TGTGCCAGCAGTCCCCGGGACACCACAGGATATGGCTACACCTTC
CDR3 protein: CASSPRDTTGYGYTF

V gene: TRBV27
D gene: TRBD1
CDR3 length: 15
clone size: once
J gene: TRBJ2-7
CDR3 DNA: TGTGCCAGCAGCCAAGGGACAGGGATTCCCTACGAGCAGTACTTC
CDR3 protein: CASSQGTGIPYEQYF

V gene: TRBV9
D gene: -
CDR3 length: 14
clone size: -
J gene: TRBJ2-2
CDR3 DNA: TGTGCCAGCAGCGGGACATCGAACACCGGGGAGCTGTTTTTT
CDR3 protein: CASSGTSNTGELFF

V gene: TRBV7-8
D gene: TRBD2
CDR3 length: 15
clone size: -
J gene: TRBJ2-3
CDR3 DNA: TGTGCCAGCAGCTGGCTAGCGGGCGAGGCAGATACGCAGTATTTT
CDR3 protein: CASSWLAGEADTQYF

V gene: TRBV2
D gene: -
CDR3 length: 15
clone size: -
J gene: TRBJ1-6
CDR3 DNA: TGTGCCAGCACCATTTCCGGGTCCTATGAACCACCCCTCCACTTT
CDR3 protein: CASTISGSYEPPLHF

V gene: TRBV2
D gene: TRBD1
CDR3 length: 14
clone size: -
J gene: TRBJ2-7
CDR3 DNA: TGTGCCAGCATTGGACAGGGGACATCCTACGAGCAGTACTTC
CDR3 protein: CASIGQGTSYEQYF

V gene: TRBV27
D gene: -
CDR3 length: 14
clone size: -
J gene: TRBJ2-7
CDR3 DNA: TGTGCCAGCAGTTTATCGGGGCAGTCCTACGAGCAGTACTTC
CDR3 protein: CASSLSGQSYEQYF

V gene: TRBV10-3
D gene: -
CDR3 length: 13
clone size: -
J gene: TRBJ1-1
CDR3 DNA: TGTGCCACCAGTGGGGGCCTGAACACTGAAGCTTTCTTT
CDR3 protein: CATSGGLNTEAFF

V gene: TRBV5-1
D gene: -
CDR3 length: 14
clone size: -
J gene: TRBJ1-4
CDR3 DNA: TGCGCCAGCAGCTTGAACGGAGTTAATGAAAAACTGTTTTTT
CDR3 protein: CASSLNGVNEKLFF

V gene: TRBV5-6
D gene: -
CDR3 length: 13
clone size: -
J gene: TRBJ2-7
CDR3 DNA: TGTGCCAGCAGCTCCGGACTCTTCTACGAGCAGTGCTTC
CDR3 protein: CASSSGLFYEQCF

V gene: TRBV28
D gene: -
CDR3 length: 14
clone size: -
J gene: TRBJ1-1
CDR3 DNA: TGTGCCAGCAGTTCCAATCTCAGGGGCACTGAAGCTTTCTTT
CDR3 protein: CASSSNLRGTEAFF

V gene: TRBV5-1
D gene: TRBD1
CDR3 length: 14
clone size: -
J gene: TRBJ1-3
CDR3 DNA: TGCGCCAGCAGCGGAGGACAGGGTGGAAACACCATATATTTT
CDR3 protein: CASSGGQGGNTIYF

V gene: TRBV2
D gene: TRBD1
CDR3 length: 16
clone size: -
J gene: TRBJ1-2
CDR3 DNA: TGTGCCAGCAGTTTACGGACAGGGCAAAGAGACTATGGCTACACCTTC
CDR3 protein: CASSLRTGQRDYGYTF

V gene: TRBV2
D gene: -
CDR3 length: 14
clone size: -
J gene: TRBJ1-1
CDR3 DNA: TGTGCCAGCCGGGCGAGGGTCATGAACACTGAAGCTTTCTTT
CDR3 protein: CASRARVMNTEAFF

V gene: TRBV5-4
D gene: -
CDR3 length: 16
clone size: few
J gene: TRBJ2-6
CDR3 DNA: TGTGCCAGCAGCTTGAATGGAGGATCTGGGGCCAACGTCCTGACTTTC
CDR3 protein: CASSLNGGSGANVLTF

V gene: TRBV5-1
D gene: TRBD1
CDR3 length: 14
clone size: -
J gene: TRBJ1-2
CDR3 DNA: TGCGCCAGCAGCATAGGACAGGGTGGAAGAGGCTACACCTTC
CDR3 protein: CASSIGQGGRGYTF

V gene: TRBV7-9
D gene: TRBD2
CDR3 length: 15
clone size: -
J gene: TRBJ2-1
CDR3 DNA: TGTGCCAGCAACACCAAGCGGGAGTTATACAATGAGCAGTTCTTC
CDR3 protein: CASNTKRELYNEQFF

V gene: TRBV6-1
D gene: TRBD1
CDR3 length: 15
clone size: -
J gene: TRBJ1-6
CDR3 DNA: TGTGCCACCGAGACAGGGGCCTCCGGATCGTCACCCCTCCACTTT
CDR3 protein: CATETGASGSSPLHF

V gene: TRBV6-5
D gene: -
CDR3 length: 12
clone size: -
J gene: TRBJ1-1
CDR3 DNA: TGTGCCAGCAGACAGGCGAACACTGAAGCTTTCTTT
CDR3 protein: CASRQANTEAFF

V gene: TRBV19
D gene: -
CDR3 length: 14
clone size: -
J gene: TRBJ1-5
CDR3 DNA: TGTGCCAGTAGAGACAGGTATAGCAATCAGCCCCAGCATTTT
CDR3 protein: CASRDRYSNQPQHF

V gene: TRBV10-3
D gene: TRBD2
CDR3 length: 15
clone size: -
J gene: TRBJ2-3
CDR3 DNA: TGTGCCATCAGTGAGCCGAGCGGGAAGACAGATACGCAGTATTTT
CDR3 protein: CAISEPSGKTDTQYF

V gene: TRBV10-1
D gene: TRBD2
CDR3 length: 15
clone size: once
J gene: TRBJ2-7
CDR3 DNA: TGCGCCAGCAGTGAGTCAACTAGCGGGGGAGACGAGCAGTACTTC
CDR3 protein: CASSESTSGGDEQYF

V gene: TRBV2
D gene: -
CDR3 length: 14
clone size: -
J gene: TRBJ2-7
CDR3 DNA: TGTGCCAGCAGTGAAGGGAGAGCCTGGTTCCCGCAGTACTTC
CDR3 protein: CASSEGRAWFPQYF

V gene: TRBV30
D gene: TRBD1
CDR3 length: 12
clone size: -
J gene: TRBJ2-1
CDR3 DNA: TGTGCCTGGGGGACAGGTGGCAATGAGCAGTTCTTC
CDR3 protein: CAWGTGGNEQFF

V gene: TRBV28
D gene: TRBD1
CDR3 length: 13
clone size: few
J gene: TRBJ2-1
CDR3 DNA: TGTGCCAGCAGTACCTGGACAGGGGATGAGCAGTTCTTC
CDR3 protein: CASSTWTGDEQFF

V gene: TRBV18
D gene: -
CDR3 length: 14
clone size: -
J gene: TRBJ2-5
CDR3 DNA: TGTGCCAGCTCCACTAGGAGGACCCAAGAGACCCAGTACTTC
CDR3 protein: CASSTRRTQETQYF

V gene: TRBV7-3
D gene: -
CDR3 length: 16
clone size: -
J gene: TRBJ1-2
CDR3 DNA: TGTGCCAGCAGCTTAACCCCACCGCGGGGGCTATATGGCTACACCTTC
CDR3 protein: CASSLTPPRGLYGYTF

V gene: TRBV28
D gene: TRBD2
CDR3 length: 15
clone size: -
J gene: TRBJ2-3
CDR3 DNA: TGTGCCAGCAGAACTAGCGGGAGATCCACAGATACGCAGTATTTT
CDR3 protein: CASRTSGRSTDTQYF

V gene: TRBV7-2
D gene: TRBD2
CDR3 length: 15
clone size: -
J gene: TRBJ2-1
CDR3 DNA: TGTGCCAGCAGACTTAGCGGGAGCACCTACAATGAGCAGTTCTTC
CDR3 protein: CASRLSGSTYNEQFF

V gene: TRBV6-1
D gene: -
CDR3 length: 15
clone size: -
J gene: TRBJ1-4
CDR3 DNA: TGTGCCAGCAGTGAAAGCAGGGTCCCTAATGAAAAACTGTTTTTT
CDR3 protein: CASSESRVPNEKLFF

V gene: TRBV13
D gene: -
CDR3 length: 16
clone size: -
J gene: TRBJ1-5
CDR3 DNA: TGTGCCAGCAGCCTCCGGGGGGCTCGGGGCAATCAGCCCCAGCATTTT
CDR3 protein: CASSLRGARGNQPQHF

V gene: TRBV5-5
D gene: -
CDR3 length: 15
clone size: few
J gene: TRBJ1-2
CDR3 DNA: TGTGCCAGCAGCTTGGAAGGAGGAACTAACTATGGCTACACCTTC
CDR3 protein: CASSLEGGTNYGYTF

V gene: TRBV4-1
D gene: TRBD1
CDR3 length: 15
clone size: -
J gene: TRBJ2-5
CDR3 DNA: TGCGCCAGCAGCCAAGGGACAGGGTCCCTGGGGACCCAGTACTTC
CDR3 protein: CASSQGTGSLGTQYF

V gene: TRBV10-3
D gene: -
CDR3 length: 13
clone size: -
J gene: TRBJ1-2
CDR3 DNA: TGTGCCATCAGTCTCGGGATCCACTATGGCTACACCTTC
CDR3 protein: CAISLGIHYGYTF

V gene: TRBV10-2
D gene: TRBD1
CDR3 length: 17
clone size: -
J gene: TRBJ2-2
CDR3 DNA: TGCGCCAGCAGTGAGTTAGAGACAGGGACCTCCACCGGGGAGCTGTTTTTT
CDR3 protein: CASSELETGTSTGELFF

V gene: TRBV7-2
D gene: TRBD1
CDR3 length: 16
clone size: -
J gene: TRBJ1-2
CDR3 DNA: TGTGCCAGCAGCTTCGCCCCGGGACAGGGGGCGTATGGCTACACCTTC
CDR3 protein: CASSFAPGQGAYGYTF

V gene: TRBV7-2
D gene: TRBD2
CDR3 length: 14
clone size: -
J gene: TRBJ2-7
CDR3 DNA: TGTGCCAGCAGCCACAGCGGGAGAGGGTACGAGCAGTACTTC
CDR3 protein: CASSHSGRGYEQYF